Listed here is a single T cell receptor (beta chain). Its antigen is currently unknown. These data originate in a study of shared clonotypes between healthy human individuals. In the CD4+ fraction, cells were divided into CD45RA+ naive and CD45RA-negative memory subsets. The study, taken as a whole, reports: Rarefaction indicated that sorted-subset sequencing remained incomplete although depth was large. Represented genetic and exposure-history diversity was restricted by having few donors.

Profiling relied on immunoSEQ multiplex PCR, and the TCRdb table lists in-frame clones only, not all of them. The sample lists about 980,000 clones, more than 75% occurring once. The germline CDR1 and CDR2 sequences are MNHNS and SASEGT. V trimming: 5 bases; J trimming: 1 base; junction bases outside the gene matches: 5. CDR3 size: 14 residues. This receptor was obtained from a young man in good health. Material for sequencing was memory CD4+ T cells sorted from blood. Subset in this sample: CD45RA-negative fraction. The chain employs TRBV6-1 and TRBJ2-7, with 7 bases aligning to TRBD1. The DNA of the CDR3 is TGTGCCAGCAGTTCCGGGACAGCTTCCTACGAGCAGTACTTC. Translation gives CASSSGTASYEQYF.